This T cell receptor (beta chain) was identified during a study of T cell responses to AZD1222 COVID-19 vaccine. Germline-derived CDR1 and CDR2 are GTSNPN and SVGIG (reference sequence). The junction had 8 bases not matched to a gene; V was cut back by 2 bases and J by 1 base. The CDR3 consists of 16 residues. The protocol was immunoSEQ multiplex PCR, while the TCRdb copy is restricted to in-frame clones and leaves out a portion. The sample records about 97,000 clones, around 89% being singletons. The genes are TRBV30 and TRBJ2-3; 8 bases match TRBD2. This material consisted of peripheral blood, taken on day 0 of AZD1222 vaccination. This receptor was taken from an adult in good health. The CDR3: CAWSRGQAGGTDTQYF. CDR3 bases: TGTGCCTGGAGTCGAGGGCAAGCGGGGGGCACAGATACGCAGTATTTT.